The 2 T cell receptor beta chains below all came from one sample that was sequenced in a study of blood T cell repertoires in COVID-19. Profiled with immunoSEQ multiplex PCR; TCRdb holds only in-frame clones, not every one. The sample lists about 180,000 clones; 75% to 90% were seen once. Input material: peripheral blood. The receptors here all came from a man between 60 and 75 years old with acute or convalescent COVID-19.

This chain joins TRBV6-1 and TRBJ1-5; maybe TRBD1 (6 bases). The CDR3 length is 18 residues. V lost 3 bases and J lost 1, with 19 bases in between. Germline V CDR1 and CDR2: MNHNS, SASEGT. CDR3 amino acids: CASSERGRGPRSNQPQHF. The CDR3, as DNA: TGTGCCAGCAGTGAGCGAGGCAGGGGTCCTCGGAGCAATCAGCCCCAGCATTTT.

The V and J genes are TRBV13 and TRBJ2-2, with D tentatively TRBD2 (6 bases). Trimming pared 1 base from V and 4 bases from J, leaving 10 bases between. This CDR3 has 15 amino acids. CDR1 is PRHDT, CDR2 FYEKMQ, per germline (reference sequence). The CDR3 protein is CASSLAPGATGELFF. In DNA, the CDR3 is TGTGCCAGCAGCTTAGCCCCGGGAGCCACCGGGGAGCTGTTTTTT.